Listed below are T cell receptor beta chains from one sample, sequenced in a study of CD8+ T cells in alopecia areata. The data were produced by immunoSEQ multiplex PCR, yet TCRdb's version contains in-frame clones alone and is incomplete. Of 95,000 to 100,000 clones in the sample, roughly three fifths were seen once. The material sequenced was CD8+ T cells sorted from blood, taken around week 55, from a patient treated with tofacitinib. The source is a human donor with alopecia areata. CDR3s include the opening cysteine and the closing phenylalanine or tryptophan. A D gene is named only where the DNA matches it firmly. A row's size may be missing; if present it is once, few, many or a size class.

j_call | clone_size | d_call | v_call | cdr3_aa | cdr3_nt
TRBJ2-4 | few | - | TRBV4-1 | CASSQGGVAKNIQYF | TGCGCCAGCAGCCAAGGGGGAGTAGCCAAAAACATTCAGTACTTC
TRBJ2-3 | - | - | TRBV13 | CASSLGLMPVADTLYF | TGTGCCAGTAGCTTAGGCCTAATGCCGGTCGCGGATACGCTGTATTTT
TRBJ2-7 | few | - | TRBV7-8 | CASSLTSGAYEQYF | TGTGCCAGCAGCTTAACTTCGGGAGCCTACGAGCAGTACTTC
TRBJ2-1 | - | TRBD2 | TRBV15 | CATSSGGAYNEQFF | TGTGCCACCAGCAGCGGGGGGGCCTACAATGAGCAGTTCTTC
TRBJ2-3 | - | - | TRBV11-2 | CASSLSPSTDTQYF | TGTGCCAGCAGCTTGTCCCCGAGCACAGATACGCAGTATTTT
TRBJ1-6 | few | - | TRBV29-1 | CSVEDPDSPNSPLHF | TGCAGCGTTGAAGATCCGGACAGTCCTAATTCACCCCTCCACTTT
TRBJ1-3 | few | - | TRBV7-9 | CASSLLVRAGNTIYF | TGTGCCAGCAGCTTATTGGTCAGGGCTGGAAACACCATATATTTT
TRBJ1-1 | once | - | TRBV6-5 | CASRRSLNTEAFF | TGTGCCAGCAGACGGTCTCTAAACACTGAAGCTTTCTTT
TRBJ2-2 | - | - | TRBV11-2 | CASSSDPGTPGSLDGELFF | TGTGCCAGCAGCTCAGACCCCGGGACTCCCGGTAGCCTTGACGGGGAGCTGTTTTTT
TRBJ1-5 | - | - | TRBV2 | CASSASGQNNQPQHF | TGTGCCAGCAGCGCGTCGGGACAAAACAATCAGCCCCAGCATTTT
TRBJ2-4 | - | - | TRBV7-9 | CASSLGSGNIQYF | TGTGCCAGCAGCTTAGGGTCGGGGAACATTCAGTACTTC
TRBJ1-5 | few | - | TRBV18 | CASSPLGLDQPQHF | TGTGCCAGCTCACCACTGGGCTTGGATCAGCCCCAGCATTTT
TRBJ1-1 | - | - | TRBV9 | CASSGDEAFF | TGTGCCAGCAGCGGCGACGAAGCTTTCTTT
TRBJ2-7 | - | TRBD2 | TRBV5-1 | CASSIGREEYEQYF | TGCGCCAGCAGCATCGGACGGGAGGAGTACGAGCAGTACTTC
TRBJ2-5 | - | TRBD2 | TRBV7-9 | CASSPGLAQETQYF | TGTGCCAGCAGCCCAGGACTAGCACAAGAGACCCAGTACTTC
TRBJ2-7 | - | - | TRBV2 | CASSDRNYEQYF | TGTGCCAGCAGTGACAGAAACTACGAGCAGTACTTC
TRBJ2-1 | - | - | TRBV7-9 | CASSGPFGEQFF | TGTGCCAGCAGCGGGCCCTTTGGTGAGCAGTTCTTC
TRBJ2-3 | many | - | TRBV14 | CASSQGRHTDTQYF | TGTGCCAGCAGCCAGGGACGGCACACAGATACGCAGTATTTT
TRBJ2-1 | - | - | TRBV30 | CAWSSGIEQFF | TGTGCCTGGAGCTCAGGGATAGAGCAGTTCTTC
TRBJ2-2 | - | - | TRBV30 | CAWAGGGELFF | TGTGCCTGGGCGGGCGGCGGGGAGCTGTTTTTT
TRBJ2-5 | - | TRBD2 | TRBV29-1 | CSVRGVSGGQETQYF | TGCAGCGTGAGAGGGGTTAGCGGGGGTCAAGAGACCCAGTACTTC
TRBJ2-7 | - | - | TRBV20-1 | CSASGGNEQYF | TGCAGTGCTAGTGGGGGAAACGAGCAGTACTTC
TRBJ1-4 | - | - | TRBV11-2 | CASSSHEKLFF | TGTGCCAGCAGCTCCCATGAAAAACTGTTTTTT
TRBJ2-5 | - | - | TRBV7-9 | CASSSNSQETQYF | TGTGCCAGCAGCTCCAACTCCCAGGAGACCCAGTACTTC
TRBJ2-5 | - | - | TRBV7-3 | CASSLWPGRIETQYF | TGTGCCAGCAGCTTATGGCCCGGGCGGATTGAGACCCAGTACTTC
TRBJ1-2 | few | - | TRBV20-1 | CSAPTIYGYTF | TGCAGTGCTCCCACAATCTATGGCTACACCTTC
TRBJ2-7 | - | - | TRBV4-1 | CASSQVNAGDEQYF | TGCGCCAGCAGCCAAGTGAACGCCGGAGACGAGCAGTACTTC
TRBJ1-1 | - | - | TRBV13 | CASSTRQTEAFF | TGTGCCAGCAGCACCAGACAGACTGAAGCTTTCTTT
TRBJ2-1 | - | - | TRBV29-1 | CSVLGLGYEQFF | TGCAGCGTTCTCGGTTTGGGGTATGAGCAGTTCTTC
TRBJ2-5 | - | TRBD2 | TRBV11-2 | CASSRTRGIQETQYF | TGTGCCAGCAGCCGGACGCGGGGGATACAAGAGACCCAGTACTTC
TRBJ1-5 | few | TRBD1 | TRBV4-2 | CASSQDLGQGVQPQHF | TGTGCCAGCAGCCAAGATCTGGGACAGGGGGTTCAGCCCCAGCATTTT
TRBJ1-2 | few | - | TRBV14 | CASSPGGDYGYTF | TGTGCCAGCAGCCCCGGGGGGGACTATGGCTACACCTTC
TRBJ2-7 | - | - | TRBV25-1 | CASRPGISYEQYF | TGTGCCAGCAGGCCAGGGATCTCCTACGAGCAGTACTTC
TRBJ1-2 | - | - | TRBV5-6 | CASSAVFPRDGYTF | TGTGCCAGCAGCGCCGTGTTTCCCAGGGACGGCTACACCTTC
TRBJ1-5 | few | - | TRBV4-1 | CASSQETGWNQPQHF | TGCGCCAGCAGCCAAGAGACAGGTTGGAATCAGCCCCAGCATTTT
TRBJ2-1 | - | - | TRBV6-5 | CASQREAVPYNEQFF | TGTGCCAGTCAGCGCGAGGCAGTTCCCTACAATGAGCAGTTCTTC
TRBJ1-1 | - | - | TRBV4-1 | CASSMRHQSLNTEAFF | TGCGCCAGCAGCATGAGACACCAGTCTTTGAACACTGAAGCTTTCTTT
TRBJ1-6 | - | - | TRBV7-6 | CASSLATTGTDSPLHF | TGTGCCAGCAGCTTAGCCACCACAGGGACGGATTCACCCCTCCACTTT
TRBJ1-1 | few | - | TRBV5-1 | CASSLKGGLNTEAFF | TGCGCCAGCAGCTTGAAAGGGGGACTGAACACTGAAGCTTTCTTT
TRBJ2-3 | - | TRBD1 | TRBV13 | CASSPMDRATDTQYF | TGTGCCAGCAGCCCAATGGACAGGGCAACAGATACGCAGTATTTT
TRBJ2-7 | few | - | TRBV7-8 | CASSLAGGTYEQYF | TGTGCCAGCAGCTTAGCGGGGGGTACCTACGAGCAGTACTTC
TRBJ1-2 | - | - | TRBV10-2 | CASMGELDYGYTF | TGCGCCAGCATGGGGGAGTTGGACTATGGCTACACCTTC
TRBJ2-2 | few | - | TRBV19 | CASQWAGELFF | TGTGCCAGTCAGTGGGCCGGGGAGCTGTTTTTT
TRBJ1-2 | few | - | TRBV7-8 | CASSPRGGGYGYTF | TGTGCCAGCAGCCCCCGCGGGGGTGGGTATGGCTACACCTTC
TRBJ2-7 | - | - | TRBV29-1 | CSVEDLAESTGQYF | TGCAGCGTTGAAGATCTAGCAGAATCAACGGGGCAGTACTTC
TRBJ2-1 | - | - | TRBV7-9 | CASSLVAADPPRLEQFF | TGTGCCAGCAGCTTGGTTGCCGCTGATCCCCCCCGCCTTGAGCAGTTCTTC
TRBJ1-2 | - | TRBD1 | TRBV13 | CASSGTVSNYGYTF | TGTGCCAGCTCCGGGACAGTCAGTAACTATGGCTACACCTTC
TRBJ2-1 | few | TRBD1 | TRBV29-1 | CSARTGGRNEQFF | TGCAGCGCACGAACAGGGGGCCGCAATGAGCAGTTCTTC
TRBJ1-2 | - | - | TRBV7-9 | CASSLNYGYTF | TGTGCCAGCAGCCTTAACTATGGCTACACCTTC
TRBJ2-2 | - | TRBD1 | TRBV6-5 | CASMTGVNTGELFF | TGTGCCAGCATGACAGGGGTTAACACCGGGGAGCTGTTTTTT
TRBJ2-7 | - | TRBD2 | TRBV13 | CASSPGLAGTGEQYF | TGTGCCAGCAGCCCGGGACTAGCGGGGACTGGGGAGCAGTACTTC
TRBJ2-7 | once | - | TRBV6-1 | CATGKGGLEQYF | TGTGCCACGGGTAAGGGAGGTCTCGAGCAGTACTTC
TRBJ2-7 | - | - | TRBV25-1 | CASSRGPEQYF | TGTGCCAGCAGCAGGGGTCCCGAGCAGTACTTC